The clone carrying this TCR beta chain was counted at least ten times. The antigen is undetermined. The source of the sample is a study of human T cells and chemical hapten exposure. Study context: Patients, chiefly female, had alopecia areata, totalis or universalis. Whole-study findings and limits: With regard to DPC sensitization, TCRs above 1 in 1000 frequency did not change. Expanded TCRs clustered into significantly more large CDR3 similarity groups than controls, the analysis revealed.

The CDR3 runs 13 residues. V lost 4 bases to trimming and J lost 4 bases; unmatched junction nucleotides: 3. The germline V gene encodes CDR1 SEHNR and CDR2 FQNEAQ (reference sequence). Time point given: pre-sensitization, week 0. Treatment here: therapeutic diphenylcyclopropenone sensitization with weekly scalp DPC. From the RACE reads, TCRdb called clonotypes with MiXCR, one entry per CDR3 protein. This table holds roughly 64,000 distinct CDR3 sequences, about 10% found once. This sequence was found in a woman between 35 and 50 years old with alopecia areata. Some clones in this sample may be carry-over from other donors' samples. The sample consisted of whole blood, taken in connection with sensitization to the hapten diphenylcyclopropenone (DPC). This chain uses TRBV7-9 with TRBJ1-2; 7 nucleotides align to TRBD1. The CDR3 here is CASSSTGSYGYTF. The CDR3 DNA reads as TGTGCCAGCAGCTCGACAGGGTCCTATGGCTACACCTTC.